Sequencing of this T cell receptor beta chain was carried out in a study of blood T cell repertoires in COVID-19. About the research overall: Some COVID-19 samples were acute and others convalescent; all came from the United States, Italy and Spain. From T cells, B-cell-depleted T cells, or PBMCs came the material, which was cDNA or gDNA.

Per the germline V gene, CDR1 is SEHNR and CDR2 is FQNEAQ (reference sequence). The ends were cut back, 5 bases at V and 2 bases at J, with 9 bases in the middle. CDR3 length: 13 amino acids. Original processing notes: Cell counts per sample came from amplifying reference gene primers. Here immunoSEQ multiplex PCR was the method, and the copy in TCRdb shows in-frame clones only, minus some. The V and J calls and clone size are taken from that table; D and trimming were inferred from the DNA. The sample lists about 44,000 clones; about 88% were seen once. The receptor's source is a human donor in a cohort sampled during active COVID-19. The sequenced material came from peripheral blood. The chain employs TRBV7-9 and TRBJ1-2; D possibly corresponds to TRBD1 (5 bases). Written as DNA, the CDR3 is TGTGCCAGCAGCGTTGACAGAAACTATGGCTACACCTTC. This sequence encodes CASSVDRNYGYTF.